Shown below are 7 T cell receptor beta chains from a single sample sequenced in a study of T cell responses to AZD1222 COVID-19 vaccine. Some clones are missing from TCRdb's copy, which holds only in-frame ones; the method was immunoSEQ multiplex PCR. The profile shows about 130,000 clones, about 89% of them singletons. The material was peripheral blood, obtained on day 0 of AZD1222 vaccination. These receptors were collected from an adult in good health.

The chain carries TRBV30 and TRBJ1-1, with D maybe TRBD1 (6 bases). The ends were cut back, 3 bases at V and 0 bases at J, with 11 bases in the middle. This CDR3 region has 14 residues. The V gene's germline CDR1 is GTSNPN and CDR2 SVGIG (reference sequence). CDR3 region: CAWSGGRLNTEAFF. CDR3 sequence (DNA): TGTGCCTGGAGCGGGGGGCGATTGAACACTGAAGCTTTCTTT.

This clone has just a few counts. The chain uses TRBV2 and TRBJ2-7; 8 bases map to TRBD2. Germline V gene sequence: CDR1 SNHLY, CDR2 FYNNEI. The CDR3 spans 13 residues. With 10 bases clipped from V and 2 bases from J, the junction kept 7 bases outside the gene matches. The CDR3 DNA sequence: TGTGCCACCAAATTGGGACTAGCCTACGAGCAGTACTTC. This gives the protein CATKLGLAYEQYF.

CDR3 region: CASSGLQGARYEQYF. CDR3 nucleotides: TGTGCCAGCTCAGGCCTCCAGGGCGCAAGGTACGAGCAGTACTTC. The genes are TRBV27 and TRBJ2-7; a weak D match, TRBD1 (5 bases). The germline V gene encodes CDR1 MNHEY and CDR2 SMNVEV (reference sequence). V was clipped by 8 bases and J by 4 bases, with 21 bases between them. This CDR3 comprises 15 residues.

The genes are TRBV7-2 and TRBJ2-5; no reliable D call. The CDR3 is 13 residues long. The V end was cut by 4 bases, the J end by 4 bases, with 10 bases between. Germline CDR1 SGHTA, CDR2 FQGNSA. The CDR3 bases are TGTGCCAGCAGCTCCCGGGTCGGAGAGACCCAGTACTTC. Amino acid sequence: CASSSRVGETQYF.

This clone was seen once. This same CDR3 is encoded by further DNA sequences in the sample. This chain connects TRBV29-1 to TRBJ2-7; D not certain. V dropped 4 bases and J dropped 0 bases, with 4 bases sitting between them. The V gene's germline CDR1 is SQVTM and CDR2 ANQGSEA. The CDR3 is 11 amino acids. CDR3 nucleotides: TGCAGCGTTGGGAGCTCCTACGAGCAGTACTTC. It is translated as CSVGSSYEQYF.

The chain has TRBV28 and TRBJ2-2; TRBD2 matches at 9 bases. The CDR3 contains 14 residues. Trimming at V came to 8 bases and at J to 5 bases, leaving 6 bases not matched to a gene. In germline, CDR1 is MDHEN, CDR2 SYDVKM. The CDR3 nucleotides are TGTGCCAGCGGGACTAGCTGGTGGACCGGGGAGCTGTTTTTT. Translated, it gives CASGTSWWTGELFF.

CDR3 sequence reads: CASSRRIAGPYEQYF. DNA of the CDR3: TGTGCCAGCAGTCGCCGGATAGCTGGACCCTACGAGCAGTACTTC. The V gene is TRBV6-5, the J gene TRBJ2-7; no definite D call. CDR1 and CDR2 (germline): MNHEY, SVGAGI. The CDR3 covers 15 residues. The V end was cut by 5 bases, the J end by 2 bases, with 16 bases between.